This TCR beta chain was found in a study of identical twins. There are 15 residues in the CDR3. Germline V gene lookup returns CDR1 LNHNV and CDR2 YYDKDF (reference sequence). Trimming removed 0 bases from V and 3 bases from J, with 9 bases in between. This clonotype was observed a handful of times. MiXCR was run by TCRdb on the 5' RACE reads, yielding one entry per CDR3 protein. Here the sample spans approximately 490,000 distinct CDR3 sequences, more than 20% being singletons. These data were also reused for a study on yellow fever vaccine responses in identical twins.

The gene calls are TRBV15 and TRBJ1-5, with D possibly TRBD1 on 6 matching bases. This TCR was recovered from a woman younger than 35 in good health. The specimen sequenced was CD4+ T cells sorted from blood. CDR3: CATSRDGDNNQPQHF. DNA for the CDR3: TGTGCCACCAGCAGAGATGGGGACAACAATCAGCCCCAGCATTTT.